A single TCR beta chain is shown here with its context. This sample is drawn from a study of glioma-infiltrating T cells after dendritic cell vaccination. Input was about 2 ug genomic DNA, or all available if less. The PCR used 60 V beta and 13 J beta primers. Assay used: immunoSEQ multiplex PCR; TCRdb lists only in-frame clones, some missing. The sample contains some 90,000 clones, around four fifths of which appear only once. The time point is: after dendritic cell vaccination, including at tumor progression/relapse. Blood PBMC samples: pre-vaccination, two weeks post third vaccination, and at tumor progression. This TCR derives from a human donor with glioblastoma. The sequencing here drew on blood, taken after dendritic cell vaccination.

CDR3 in DNA: TGCGCCAGCAGCCCAGGGGGGTTCCCGGGAGAGACCCAGTACTTC. Its translation: CASSPGGFPGETQYF. This chain joins TRBV5-1 and TRBJ2-5; tentatively, D is TRBD1 (7 bases). Germline assignment: CDR1 SGHRS and CDR2 YFSETQ. The CDR3 has 15 residues. V lost 4 bases, J lost 4 bases, and 17 bases lay in between.